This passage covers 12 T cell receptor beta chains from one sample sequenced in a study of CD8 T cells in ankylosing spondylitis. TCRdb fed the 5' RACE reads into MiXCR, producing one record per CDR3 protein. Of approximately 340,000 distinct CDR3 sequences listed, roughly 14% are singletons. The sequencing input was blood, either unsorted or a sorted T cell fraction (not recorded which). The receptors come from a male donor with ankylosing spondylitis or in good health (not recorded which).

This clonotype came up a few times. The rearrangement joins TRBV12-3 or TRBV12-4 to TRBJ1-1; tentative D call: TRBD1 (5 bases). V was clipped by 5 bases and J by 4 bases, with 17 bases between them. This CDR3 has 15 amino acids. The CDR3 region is CASSPTLGDSTEAFF. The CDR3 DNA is TGTGCCAGCAGTCCCACACTGGGGGATAGCACTGAAGCTTTCTTT.

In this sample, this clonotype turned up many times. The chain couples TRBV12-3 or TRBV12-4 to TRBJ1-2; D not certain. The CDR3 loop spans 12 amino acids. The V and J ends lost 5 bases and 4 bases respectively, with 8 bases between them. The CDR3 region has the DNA TGTGCCAGCAGTCAAGACATCTATGGCTACACCTTC. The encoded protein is CASSQDIYGYTF.

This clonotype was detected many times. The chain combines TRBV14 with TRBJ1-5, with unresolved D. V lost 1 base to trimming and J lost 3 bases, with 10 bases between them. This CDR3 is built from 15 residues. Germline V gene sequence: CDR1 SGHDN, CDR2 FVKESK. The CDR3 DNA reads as TGTGCCAGCAGCCAAGGAGGTCGGATCAATCAGCCCCAGCATTTT. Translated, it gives CASSQGGRINQPQHF.

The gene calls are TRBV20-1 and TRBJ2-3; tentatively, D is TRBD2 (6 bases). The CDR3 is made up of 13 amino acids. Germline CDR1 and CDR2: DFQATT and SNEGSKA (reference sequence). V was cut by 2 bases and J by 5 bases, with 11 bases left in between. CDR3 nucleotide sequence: TGCAGTGCTAGACACGCCGGGGGAGATACGCAGTATTTT. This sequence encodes CSARHAGGDTQYF.

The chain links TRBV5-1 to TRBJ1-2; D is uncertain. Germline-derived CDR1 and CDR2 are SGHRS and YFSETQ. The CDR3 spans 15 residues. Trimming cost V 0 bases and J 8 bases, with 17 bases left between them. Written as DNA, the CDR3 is TGCGCCAGCAGCTTGGAAGCGTGGGCAGGAGAGGGCTACACCTTC. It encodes CASSLEAWAGEGYTF.

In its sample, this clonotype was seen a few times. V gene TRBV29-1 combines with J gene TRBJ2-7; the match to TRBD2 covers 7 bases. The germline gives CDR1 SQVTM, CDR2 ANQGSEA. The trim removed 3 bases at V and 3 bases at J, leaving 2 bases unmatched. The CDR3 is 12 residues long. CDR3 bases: TGCAGCGTTGATGGGGGGGTCTACGAGCAGTACTTC. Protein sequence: CSVDGGVYEQYF.

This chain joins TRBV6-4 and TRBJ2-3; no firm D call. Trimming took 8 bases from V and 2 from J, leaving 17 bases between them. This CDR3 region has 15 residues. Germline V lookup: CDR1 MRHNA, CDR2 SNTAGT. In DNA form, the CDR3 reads TGTGCCAGCTCTATTAGCCCCTTTGTCACAGATACGCAGTATTTT. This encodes CASSISPFVTDTQYF.

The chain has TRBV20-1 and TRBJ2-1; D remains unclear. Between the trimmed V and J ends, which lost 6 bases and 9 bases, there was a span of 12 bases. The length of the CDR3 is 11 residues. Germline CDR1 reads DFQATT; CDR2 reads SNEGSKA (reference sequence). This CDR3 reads CSAPWGGEQFF. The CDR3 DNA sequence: TGCAGTGCCCCATGGGGTGGTGAGCAGTTCTTC.

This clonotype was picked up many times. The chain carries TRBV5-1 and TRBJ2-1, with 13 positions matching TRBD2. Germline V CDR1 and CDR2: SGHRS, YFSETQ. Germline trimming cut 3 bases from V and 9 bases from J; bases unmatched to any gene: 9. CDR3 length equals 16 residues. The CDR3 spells CASSSGLAGESAEQFF. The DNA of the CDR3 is TGCGCCAGCAGCTCCGGACTAGCGGGAGAGTCTGCTGAGCAGTTCTTC.

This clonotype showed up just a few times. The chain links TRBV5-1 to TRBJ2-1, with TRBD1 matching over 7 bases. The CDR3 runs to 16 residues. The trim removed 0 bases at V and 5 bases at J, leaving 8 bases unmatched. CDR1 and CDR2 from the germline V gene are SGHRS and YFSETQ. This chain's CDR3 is CASSLVDRIRNNEQFF. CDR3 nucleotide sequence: TGCGCCAGCAGCTTGGTGGACAGGATTCGAAACAATGAGCAGTTCTTC.

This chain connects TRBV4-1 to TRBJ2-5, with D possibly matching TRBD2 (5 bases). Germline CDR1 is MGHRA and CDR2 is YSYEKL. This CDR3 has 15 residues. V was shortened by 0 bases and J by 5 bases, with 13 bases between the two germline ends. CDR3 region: CASSQEVARGETQYF. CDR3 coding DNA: TGCGCCAGCAGCCAAGAGGTAGCTAGAGGGGAGACCCAGTACTTC.

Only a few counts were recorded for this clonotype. DNA for the CDR3: TGCAGTGCTAGATCCGGGTACAATCAGCCCCAGCATTTT. Protein: CSARSGYNQPQHF. The chain employs TRBV20-1 and TRBJ1-5, with unresolved D. The V end was cut by 2 bases, the J end by 3 bases, with 8 bases between. CDR1 and CDR2 (germline): DFQATT, SNEGSKA (reference sequence). This CDR3 has 13 residues.